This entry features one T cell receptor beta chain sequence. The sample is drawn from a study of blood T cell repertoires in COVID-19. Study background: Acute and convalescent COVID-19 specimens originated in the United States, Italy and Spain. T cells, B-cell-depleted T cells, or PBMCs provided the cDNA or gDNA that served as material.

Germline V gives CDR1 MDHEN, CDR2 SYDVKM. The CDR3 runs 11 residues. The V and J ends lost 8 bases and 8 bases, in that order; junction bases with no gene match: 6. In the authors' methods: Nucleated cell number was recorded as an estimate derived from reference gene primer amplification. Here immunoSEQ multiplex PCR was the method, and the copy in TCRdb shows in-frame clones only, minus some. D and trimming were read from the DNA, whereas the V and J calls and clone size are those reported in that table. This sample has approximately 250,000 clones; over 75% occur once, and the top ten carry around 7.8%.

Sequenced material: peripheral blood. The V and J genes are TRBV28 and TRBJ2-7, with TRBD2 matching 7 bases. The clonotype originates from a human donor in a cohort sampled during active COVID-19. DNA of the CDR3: TGTGCCAGCCGAAGCGGGGTCAAGCAGTACTTC. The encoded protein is CASRSGVKQYF.